This passage covers 15 T cell receptor beta chains from one sample sequenced in a study of graft-versus-host responses after intestinal transplantation. Using immunoSEQ multiplex PCR, the repertoire was profiled, and TCRdb retains in-frame clones only, with some absent. Seen here are approximately 1,600 clones, 85% to 95% observed once, and the top ten hold about 2.5%. The input for sequencing was PBMCs, taken 16 days after intestinal transplant. Receptor source: a human patient who received an intestinal transplant, so some T cells may come from the graft donor.

The chain employs TRBV21-1 and TRBJ2-3; the tabulated D call, TRBD2, remains unverified against the DNA. TRBV21-1 is a listed pseudogene. There are 16 residues in the CDR3. DNA for the CDR3: TGTGCCAGCAACGCGCGGCGGGGGGAAGCGACAGATACGCAGTATTTT. This codes for CASNARRGEATDTQYF.

The chain's CDR3 is CASSQNQGASPPFYSNQPQHF. The CDR3 nucleotides read TGTGCCAGCAGCCAGAATCAGGGGGCATCACCCCCTTTCTATAGCAATCAGCCCCAGCATTTT. V usage is TRBV4-2 and J usage is TRBJ1-5, with 8 bases fitting TRBD1. The CDR3 has 21 amino acids. Losses at the gene ends were 3 bases for V and 0 bases for J; bases not matched to a gene: 19. The germline gives CDR1 LGHNA, CDR2 YNFKEQ.

The genes are TRBV7-6 and TRBJ2-7; D is perhaps TRBD1 (6 bases). This CDR3 has 15 residues. Trimming removed 0 bases from V and 3 bases from J, with 12 bases in between. Germline V CDR1 and CDR2: SGHVS, FNYEAQ. Here the CDR3 reads CASSLAQGESYEQYF. DNA for the CDR3: TGTGCCAGCAGCTTAGCACAGGGAGAAAGCTACGAGCAGTACTTC.

The chain recombines TRBV19 with TRBJ2-7; 12 positions match TRBD2. The CDR3 is made up of 13 amino acids. CDR1 and CDR2 (germline): LNHDA, SQIVND (reference sequence). Trimming cost V 3 bases and J 6 bases; bases outside gene matches: 0. The CDR3, as DNA: TGTGCCAGTAGTATGACTAGCGGGAGCGAGCAGTACTTC. This translates into CASSMTSGSEQYF.

The chain uses TRBV5-1 and TRBJ1-2; D unresolved. Germline V gene data show CDR1 as SGHRS and CDR2 as YFSETQ. This CDR3 has 14 amino acids. Between the trimmed V and J ends, which lost 0 bases and 6 bases, there was a span of 12 bases. This chain's CDR3 is CASSLATGLNGYTF. For the CDR3, the DNA is TGCGCCAGCAGCTTGGCTACGGGTTTGAATGGCTACACCTTC.

This chain links TRBV7-3 with TRBJ2-3; TRBD1 is a possible D gene (5 bases). The V end lost 0 bases, the J end lost 4 bases, and 14 bases lay between the germline ends. Germline V gene sequence: CDR1 SGHTA, CDR2 FQGTGA. This CDR3 has 16 amino acids. The DNA of the CDR3 is TGTGCCAGCAGCTTAACTTGGCAAAAAGGGGCAGATACGCAGTATTTT. Translated, it gives CASSLTWQKGADTQYF.

The chain recombines TRBV6-6 with TRBJ1-2; 10 bases are shared with TRBD1. The CDR3 contains 15 residues. The J segment lost 0 bases and the V segment lost 3 bases, leaving 1 base of the junction unmatched. Germline CDR1 reads MNHNY; CDR2 reads SVGAGI (reference sequence). CDR3 sequence (DNA): TGTGCCAGCAGTTATGGGACAGGGGCTAACTATGGCTACACCTTC. The encoded protein is CASSYGTGANYGYTF.

This clone appeared a few times. The rearrangement joins TRBV6-4 to TRBJ1-6; perhaps TRBD1 as D (5 bases). This CDR3 has 14 residues. V dropped 7 bases and J dropped 10 bases, with 17 bases sitting between them. Germline V CDR1 and CDR2: MRHNA, SNTAGT. CDR3 in amino acids: CASTREGSLSPLHF. The CDR3 DNA is TGTGCCAGCACCCGGGAGGGGTCACTATCACCCCTCCACTTT.

The chain employs TRBV11-1 and TRBJ2-7; D is perhaps TRBD2 (6 bases). Between the trimmed V and J ends, which lost 1 base and 3 bases, there was a span of 13 bases. The length of the CDR3 is 15 residues. Germline CDR1 and CDR2: SGHAT and FQDESV (reference sequence). This CDR3 reads CASSLETGTGYEQYF. The CDR3 nucleotides are TGTGCCAGCAGCTTAGAAACCGGGACTGGCTACGAGCAGTACTTC.

The CDR3 reads CSVPGTATFGYTF. The CDR3, as DNA: TGCAGCGTCCCCGGGACAGCAACCTTTGGCTACACCTTC. The V call is TRBV29-1, the J call TRBJ1-2; 7 bases agree with TRBD1. V was clipped by 6 bases and J by 7 bases; unmatched bases: 11. Looked up from germline, CDR1 is SQVTM and CDR2 is ANQGSEA. CDR3 length: 13 residues.

V gene TRBV18 combines with J gene TRBJ1-5; D is uncertain. V lost 1 base and J 5 bases, leaving 9 bases between the germline ends. This CDR3 is 14 amino acids long. Germline values: CDR1 KGHSH, CDR2 LQKENI. The CDR3 here is CASSPLYKDQPQHF. DNA of the CDR3: TGTGCCAGCTCACCACTTTACAAAGATCAGCCCCAGCATTTT.

The J gene is TRBJ2-7, the V gene TRBV6-1, with D perhaps TRBD1 (6 bases). The CDR3 totals 14 residues. Trimming stripped 6 bases from V and 4 bases from J, with 16 bases between. From germline, CDR1 is MNHNS and CDR2 SASEGT. The CDR3 protein is CASSPQGWGYEQYF. CDR3 DNA: TGTGCCAGCAGCCCACAGGGATGGGGTTACGAGCAGTACTTC.

This chain uses TRBV4-1 with TRBJ2-2; D not certain. Germline assignment: CDR1 MGHRA and CDR2 YSYEKL. Trimming removed 2 bases from V and 6 bases from J, with 1 base in between. CDR3 size: 11 residues. CDR3 nucleotides: TGCGCCAGCAGCCAATCCGGGGAGCTGTTTTTT. Its protein is CASSQSGELFF.

The chain uses TRBV13 and TRBJ2-3; 10 positions match TRBD2. The J segment lost 6 bases and the V segment lost 0 bases, leaving 15 bases of the junction unmatched. The CDR3 contains 19 residues. Germline CDR1 and CDR2: PRHDT and FYEKMQ (reference sequence). The CDR3: CASSLGLAGAQLAFDTQYF. The DNA for the CDR3 is TGTGCCAGCAGCTTAGGGCTAGCGGGGGCCCAGTTAGCGTTTGATACGCAGTATTTT.

The CDR3 region is CASSDWGTYEQYF. In DNA, the CDR3 is TGTGCCAGCAGTGACTGGGGAACCTACGAGCAGTACTTC. This sequence joins TRBV6-1 and TRBJ2-7, with no clear D. Germline V gene sequence: CDR1 MNHNS, CDR2 SASEGT. The V end was cut by 3 bases, the J end by 2 bases, with 8 bases between. This CDR3 is 13 amino acids long.